These T cell receptor beta chains were read from a single sample in a study of T cell repertoires in cytomegalovirus infection. MiXCR, run by TCRdb on the reads, gives a single entry per CDR3 protein. The sample yields approximately 910,000 distinct CDR3 sequences, 31% seen once. These receptors' antigens are unknown. The specimen was cultured CD8+ T cells from PBMCs, collected from culture after CMV antigen stimulation. These receptors all stem from a human donor in good health (CMV status not recorded). Some clones in this sample may be carry-over from other donors' samples. The CDR3 runs from the conserved cysteine through the conserved F or W. A D gene is named only where the DNA matches it firmly. Some rows have no size entry. The others give once, few or many, or a class for an expanded clone.

V gene,J gene,clone size,D gene,CDR3 DNA,CDR3 protein
TRBV11-2,TRBJ1-6,NA,NA,TGTGCCAGCAGCTTAGTGGTAGGGGTGAATTCACCCCTCCACTTT,CASSLVVGVNSPLHF
TRBV7-9,TRBJ2-2,few,NA,TGTGCCAGCAGCCAGGACAGTAGCATCGGGGAGCTGTTTTTT,CASSQDSSIGELFF
TRBV5-5,TRBJ2-4,NA,NA,TGTGCCAGCAGCTCGGAAGGGGAAAACATTCAGTACTTC,CASSSEGENIQYF
TRBV10-3,TRBJ2-3,NA,TRBD2,TGTGCCATCAGTGGACTAGCGGGGGCTAGCACAGATACGCAGTATTTT,CAISGLAGASTDTQYF
TRBV20-1,TRBJ2-2,NA,TRBD1,TGCAGTGCTCCCGGACAGGTGACGAACACCGGGGAGCTGTTTTTT,CSAPGQVTNTGELFF
TRBV19,TRBJ2-1,NA,TRBD2,TGTGCCAGTAGCTTAGGACTAGCGGGGGGCGAGAGCTCCTACAATGAGCAGTTCTTC,CASSLGLAGGESSYNEQFF
TRBV7-2,TRBJ1-2,many,TRBD1,TGTGCCAGCAGCTTAGAGGGGACAGGGATCTATGGCTACACCTTC,CASSLEGTGIYGYTF
TRBV7-9,TRBJ2-1,NA,TRBD2,TGTGCCAGCACCTATAGCGGGGGCTATGAGCAGTTCTTC,CASTYSGGYEQFF
TRBV2,TRBJ1-1,NA,NA,TGTGCCAGCAGTGAACACAGGAGGAACACTGAAGCTTTCTTT,CASSEHRRNTEAFF
TRBV19,TRBJ1-1,NA,NA,TGTGCCAGTAGTATATTGGGGGGGCCGAACACTGAAGCTTTCTTT,CASSILGGPNTEAFF
TRBV4-1,TRBJ1-1,few,NA,TGCGCCAGCAGCCAAGGTTCCGGTTCTAACACTGAAGCTTTCTTT,CASSQGSGSNTEAFF
TRBV28,TRBJ2-4,few,TRBD1,TGTGCCAGCAGTTTAAGGTGGGACAGGGCCCCGGGGTACTTC,CASSLRWDRAPGYF
TRBV12-3/TRBV12-4,TRBJ2-1,NA,TRBD2,TGTGCCAGCAGAACGCTAGCGGGGGGGGCCTACAATGAGCAGTTCTTC,CASRTLAGGAYNEQFF
TRBV7-2,TRBJ2-2,few,NA,TGTGCCAGCAGTTCACGGGCCTCGGAGGTCCCCGGGGAGCTGTTTTTT,CASSSRASEVPGELFF
TRBV27,TRBJ2-3,few,NA,TGTGCCAGCAGTTTGTCGGTTAAAGGGGCAGATACGCAGTATTTT,CASSLSVKGADTQYF
TRBV11-3,TRBJ2-1,NA,NA,TGTGCCAGCAGCCCCGGTGATCTGGTCAATGAGCAGTTCTTC,CASSPGDLVNEQFF
TRBV15,TRBJ2-1,few,TRBD2,TGTGCCACCAGCAGAGTGACTAGCGGGAGAGCCCCAGGCAATGAGCAGTTCTTC,CATSRVTSGRAPGNEQFF
TRBV28,TRBJ1-2,NA,TRBD1,TGTGCCAGCATCTTGGAGGGGGCGGAAGGCTACACCTTC,CASILEGAEGYTF
TRBV7-3,TRBJ2-3,few,NA,TGTGCCAGCAGCTCGTGGGGGGCAACAGATACGCAGTATTTT,CASSSWGATDTQYF
TRBV5-5,TRBJ2-7,few,NA,TGTGCCAGCAGCTGGCTAACCAGGGGCGAGCAGTACTTC,CASSWLTRGEQYF
TRBV4-1,TRBJ2-3,NA,TRBD2,TGCGCCAGCAGCCAGCGGTGGGCTAGCGGGGGACTCACAGATACGCAGTATTTT,CASSQRWASGGLTDTQYF
TRBV9,TRBJ1-2,many,NA,TGTGCCAGCAGCGCTTTAATAGCAGTAGACTACACCTTC,CASSALIAVDYTF
TRBV9,TRBJ1-1,NA,NA,TGTGTCAGCAGCGTAGTGGGGGGAGAAGCTTTCTTT,CVSSVVGGEAFF
TRBV28,TRBJ2-5,NA,TRBD1,TGTGCCAGCAGTTTCCCCTCCGAAGGACAGGGGTGGGAAGGGACCCAGTACTTC,CASSFPSEGQGWEGTQYF
TRBV5-6,TRBJ2-5,once,TRBD2,TGTGCCAGCAGCTTCGGGACTAGCGGCCCAGGGGCCCAGTACTTC,CASSFGTSGPGAQYF
TRBV6-1,TRBJ2-1,NA,NA,TGTGCCAGCAGTGAATGGTGGGCCACAGGGGGGGATGAGCAGTTCTTC,CASSEWWATGGDEQFF
TRBV7-6,TRBJ2-1,NA,TRBD1,TGTGCCAGCAGCTCGACCGGGACAGGGGGCCTCGGTCTCAATGAGCAGTTCTTC,CASSSTGTGGLGLNEQFF
TRBV6-6,TRBJ1-1,NA,NA,TGTGCCAGCCTCCTTGGCCCCACTGAAACTTTCTTT,CASLLGPTETFF
TRBV10-3,TRBJ1-2,few,TRBD1,TGTGCCATCCCCCGGGGACAGGGCGAACCACGCGGCTACACCTTC,CAIPRGQGEPRGYTF
TRBV19,TRBJ2-7,NA,NA,TGTGCCAGTAGTATCGGGCCCTCCTACGAGCAGTACTTC,CASSIGPSYEQYF
TRBV6-5,TRBJ2-5,many,NA,TGTGCCAGCAGTTACTCGGCAGGTCAAGAGACCCAGTACTTC,CASSYSAGQETQYF
TRBV6-6,TRBJ1-6,many,NA,TGTGCCAGCAGTTACGGGGGCTATAATTCACCCCTCCACTTT,CASSYGGYNSPLHF
TRBV7-6,TRBJ1-2,NA,NA,TGTGCCAGCAGAAAGGGTTGGGGCTACACCTTC,CASRKGWGYTF
TRBV10-3,TRBJ2-5,NA,TRBD2,TGTGCCATCAGTCTTAGCGGGGGGGCTGTGGGAGAGACCCAGTACTTC,CAISLSGGAVGETQYF
TRBV4-3,TRBJ1-3,few,NA,TGCGCCAGCAGTCCAGGGTACTCTGGAAACACCATATATTTT,CASSPGYSGNTIYF
TRBV19,TRBJ1-5,few,NA,TGTGCCAGTAGTGGGCAGGGGTATTCAAGGAGCAATCAGCCCCAGCATTTT,CASSGQGYSRSNQPQHF
TRBV27,TRBJ1-1,NA,TRBD1,TGTGCCAGCAGTTGGGGGACAGGGACCTCTGAAGCTTTCTTT,CASSWGTGTSEAFF
TRBV4-1,TRBJ1-2,few,NA,TGCGCCAGCAGCCAAGTAGTACGGAACTATGGCTACACCTTC,CASSQVVRNYGYTF
TRBV10-1,TRBJ1-4,NA,NA,TGCGCCAGCAGTGAGTCCCGAGGGGCGGGTGAAAAACTGGTTTTT,CASSESRGAGEKLVF
TRBV5-3,TRBJ1-3,NA,NA,TGTGCCAGCAGCTTCCCAGGGGATGGAAACACCATATATTTT,CASSFPGDGNTIYF
TRBV7-9,TRBJ2-5,few,NA,TGTGCCAGCCGGGCAGCAGTCTTCCAAGAGACCCAGTACTTC,CASRAAVFQETQYF
TRBV12-3/TRBV12-4,TRBJ1-1,once,NA,TGTGCCAGCAGCCCTAGCGGAGTATCTGAAGCTTTCTTT,CASSPSGVSEAFF
TRBV7-2,TRBJ2-5,many,TRBD2,TGTGCCAGCAGCTTAGAGTTGGGACTAGCGGGGGGGCAGGAGACCCAGTACTTC,CASSLELGLAGGQETQYF
TRBV2,TRBJ1-1,NA,NA,TGTGCCAGTCCCCTTGGCACTGAAGCTTTCTTT,CASPLGTEAFF
TRBV4-1,TRBJ1-1,few,NA,TGCGCCAGCAGCCAAGATAGGGGTAGCGCTGAAGCTTTCTTT,CASSQDRGSAEAFF
TRBV3-1,TRBJ2-1,NA,NA,TGTGCCAGCAGCCAGAGACTTTCGGATTACAATGAGCAGTTCTTC,CASSQRLSDYNEQFF
TRBV12-3/TRBV12-4,TRBJ1-5,many,NA,TGTGCCAGCAGCAGACAGTATAGCAATCAGCCCCAGCATTTT,CASSRQYSNQPQHF
TRBV7-8,TRBJ1-5,many,NA,TGTGCCAGCCGGGACATGGGCAATCAGCCCCAGCATTTT,CASRDMGNQPQHF
TRBV27,TRBJ1-6,few,NA,TGTGCCAGCAGTTTCCGAGGGGGAAAGTATAATTCACCCCTCCACTTT,CASSFRGGKYNSPLHF
TRBV2,TRBJ2-1,NA,TRBD2,TGTGCCACCCTCGGGGGGGCAGGGGAGCAGTTCTTC,CATLGGAGEQFF
TRBV6-8,TRBJ2-1,once,NA,TGTGCCAGCAGGCACCGGGGCCACAATGAGCAGTTCTTC,CASRHRGHNEQFF
TRBV10-1,TRBJ1-2,few,NA,TGCGCCAGCAGTGAGTCTGTTGGACAGACCTATGGCTACACCTTC,CASSESVGQTYGYTF
TRBV20-1,TRBJ2-3,few,TRBD2,TGCAGTGGAATAGGGCTAGCGGGGGCCCTGGAAGTGGATACGCAGTATTTT,CSGIGLAGALEVDTQYF
TRBV7-9,TRBJ2-7,NA,NA,TGTGCCAGCAGCTTATCGGATTACGGGAGCTCCTACGAGCAGTACTTC,CASSLSDYGSSYEQYF
TRBV18,TRBJ2-3,few,NA,TGTGCCAGCTCACCAAGGGACAACCCCTTGGAGACGCAGTATTTT,CASSPRDNPLETQYF
TRBV29-1,TRBJ1-2,few,NA,TGCAGCGTTGAGCTCCTCGGGACCGGGGAAAATGGCTACACCTTC,CSVELLGTGENGYTF
TRBV7-4,TRBJ1-2,NA,NA,TGTGCCAGCAGCCCCCGATCCTGGGAAGCTAACTATGGCTACACCTTC,CASSPRSWEANYGYTF